This TCR beta chain emerged from a study of blood T cell repertoires in COVID-19. TCRdb's table, derived via immunoSEQ multiplex PCR, lists solely in-frame clones and lacks some. The repertoire holds more than 150,000 clones, with around nine tenths as singletons. This CDR3 spans 14 amino acids. The junction had 9 bases not matched to a gene; V was cut back by 7 bases and J by 9 bases. CDR1 is SGHTA, CDR2 FQGNSA, per germline. Sequenced: peripheral blood. The rearrangement links TRBV7-2 to TRBJ2-1; 10 nucleotides align to TRBD1. The TCR sequence derives from a woman between 18 and 30 years old who had recovered from COVID-19. CDR3 residues: CASKGQGNSLEQFF. CDR3 sequence (DNA): TGTGCCAGCAAGGGACAGGGGAACTCACTTGAGCAGTTCTTC.